The text below deals with one T cell receptor beta chain. Antigen: not known. These data belong to a study of persistence of HIV-infected CD4 T cells. Turning to the study itself: Multiple blood draws of up to 180 mL, except two donors with single leukapheresis.

The libraries were made with immunoSEQ version 4 in survey mode. Genomic DNA was diluted to 10 ng/uL, up to 1 ug per sample. Measured with immunoSEQ multiplex PCR; TCRdb has only the in-frame clones, and not every one. Here the sample spans tens of thousands of clones, around 72% being singletons. The stimulus was an HIV-1 Gag 15-mer peptide pool, about 1 ug/peptide/mL. Responding CD4+ T cells were sorted by upregulation of both CD40 ligand and CD69. This CDR3 spans 13 amino acids. Trimming removed 7 bases from V and 0 bases from J, with 10 bases in between. Germline values: CDR1 LNHDA, CDR2 SQIVND (reference sequence).

This chain joins TRBV19 and TRBJ2-7, with a weak D call TRBD1 (5 bases). The sequence was obtained from an adult man with HIV who was CMV-seropositive. The material sequenced was CD4+ T cells sorted from PBMCs after approximately 19-hour stimulation, taken from a patient who received antiretroviral therapy. CDR3 region: CASTGKSSYEQYF. CDR3 nucleotides: TGTGCCAGTACAGGGAAAAGCTCCTACGAGCAGTACTTC. The variable domain in full, completed from reference TRBV19 and TRBJ2-7, reads DGGITQSPKYLFRKEGQNVTLSCEQNLNHDAMYWYRQDPGQGLRLIYYSQIVNDFQKGDIAEGYSVSREKKESFPLTVTSAQKNPTAFYLCASTGKSSYEQYFGPGTRLTVT.